This TCR beta chain is drawn from a study of cytomegalovirus exposure and HLA in healthy donors. General study points: It was found in a later analysis that first-cohort TCR clusters tended to co-occur in the 100 to 150 validation repertoires. The listing of fewer than 200 TCR beta chains classed them as cytomegalovirus-associated. Accounts indicate the classifier identified cytomegalovirus status with strong specificity and sensitivity.

The method was immunoSEQ multiplex PCR; TCRdb's version includes in-frame clones alone and lacks a portion of them. Found here are roughly 150,000 clones, approximately 90% of them singletons; the top ten hold 2.5% to 3%. The CDR3 extends over 12 amino acids. CDR1 is SNHLY and CDR2 is FYNNEI in the germline V gene. Trimming at V came to 10 bases and at J to 4 bases, leaving 4 bases not matched to a gene. A note on this clone: As yet, its antigen is unknown.

This sequence originates from a man younger than 35 in good health and CMV-seronegative. The rearrangement links TRBV2 to TRBJ2-1, with 7 bases aligning to TRBD2. Sequencing was carried out using PBMCs. The CDR3 here is CATRTSYNEQFF. CDR3 nucleotide sequence: TGTGCCACTCGGACTAGTTACAATGAGCAGTTCTTC.